This T cell receptor beta chain was profiled in a study of shared clonotypes between healthy human individuals. Findings and caveats of the study: Blood was the sole source, and tissue repertoires probably differ. Generation probability values for non-shared clonotypes were lower than those for clonotypes shared by all four donors.

CDR1 and CDR2 (germline): SEHNR, FQNEAQ (reference sequence). V gave up 4 bases and J gave up 2 bases, with 14 bases separating them. The CDR3 length is 15 residues. On this clone itself: Its antigen is not identified.

In the study's own analysis: Filtering of immunoSEQ junctional sequences could not match full-length read filtering. Only in-frame clones appear in the TCRdb table, and some are missing; sequencing was by immunoSEQ multiplex PCR. Clone size and the V and J calls come from that table; the DNA yielded D and trimming. Among about 2.4 million clones listed, roughly 93% were seen once. CD45RA+ naive and CD45RA-negative memory subsets were separated from CD4+ cells. The chain joins TRBV7-9 to TRBJ1-1; a weak D match, TRBD1 (5 bases). The sequencing sample was made of naive CD4+ T cells from PBMCs. This sample's subset: CD45RA+ positively selected. The sequence came from a man aged 18 to 30 in good health. Some clones in this sample may be carry-over from other donors' samples. CDR3 sequence (DNA): TGTGCCAGCAGCTCAGACCGGGACCTCAACACTGAAGCTTTCTTT. It codes for CASSSDRDLNTEAFF.